A single sample is the source of the 26 T cell receptor beta chains below, sequenced in a study of T cell responses to AZD1222 COVID-19 vaccine. Sequencing used immunoSEQ multiplex PCR; TCRdb keeps in-frame clones, though not all of them. The sample has 150,000 or so clones; 92% are singletons. Sample: peripheral blood, taken 28 days after the second AZD1222 dose. These TCRs come from an adult who received the AZD1222 COVID-19 vaccine.

The chain joins TRBV19 to TRBJ1-1, with D unclear. Trimming pared 5 bases from V and 3 bases from J, leaving 13 bases between. Germline lookup yields CDR1 LNHDA and CDR2 SQIVND (reference sequence). The CDR3 has 14 residues. CDR3 loop: CASSAPGGYTEAFF. CDR3 in DNA: TGTGCCAGTAGTGCTCCGGGCGGTTACACTGAAGCTTTCTTT.

The chain has TRBV13 and TRBJ1-2; D is possibly TRBD1 (5 bases). Trimming cost V 6 bases and J 1 base, with 21 bases left between them. CDR3 length: 17 amino acids. CDR1 and CDR2 (germline): PRHDT, FYEKMQ (reference sequence). The CDR3 here is CASRRKLIPTVNYGYTF. As DNA, the CDR3 is TGTGCCAGCAGAAGAAAACTTATACCGACAGTTAACTATGGCTACACCTTC.

This rearrangement joins TRBV6-5 to TRBJ2-7, with D possibly matching TRBD2 (5 bases). Germline V lookup: CDR1 MNHEY, CDR2 SVGAGI. The CDR3 runs 14 residues. Trimming took off 6 bases at V and 2 bases at J, with 14 bases between the two ends. DNA for the CDR3: TGTGCCAGCAGACACGGACTTAGGGCCTACGAGCAGTACTTC. This gives the protein CASRHGLRAYEQYF.

This clone was found once. This chain links TRBV10-3 with TRBJ2-1; 9 positions agree with TRBD2. The CDR3 is 18 amino acids. Looked up from germline, CDR1 is ENHRY and CDR2 is SYGVKD. The V segment lost 1 base and the J segment 0 bases; nucleotides outside the gene matches: 7. In DNA, the CDR3 is TGTGCCATCAGTGAGTACGTGGCGGGGGGGAGCTCCTACAATGAGCAGTTCTTC. This encodes CAISEYVAGGSSYNEQFF.

A few counts support this clone. This chain connects TRBV27 to TRBJ1-1; no reliable D call. Trimming stripped 2 bases from V and 1 base from J, with 5 bases between. This CDR3 has 13 residues. Germline-derived CDR1 and CDR2 are MNHEY and SMNVEV (reference sequence). The CDR3 DNA reads TGTGCCAGCAGTTTAATTGAGAACACTGAAGCTTTCTTT. It encodes CASSLIENTEAFF.

The count of this clone is one. The rearrangement joins TRBV5-1 to TRBJ1-5; 9 bases line up with TRBD1. Germline values: CDR1 SGHRS, CDR2 YFSETQ. This CDR3 has 17 amino acids. With V trimmed by 2 bases and J by 6 bases, 12 bases remained unmatched. The DNA for the CDR3 is TGCGCCAGCAGCTTATGGGTCCGGGACAGGGATATTCAGCCCCAGCATTTT. Its protein product is CASSLWVRDRDIQPQHF.

The J gene is TRBJ1-2, the V gene TRBV6-5; the D gene is possibly TRBD1 (6 bases). CDR3 length: 13 residues. Germline loops: CDR1 MNHEY, CDR2 SVGAGI. Deletions cut 4 bases from V and 5 bases from J, with 11 bases between. The CDR3 spells CASSFTGLYGYTF. CDR3 sequence (DNA): TGTGCCAGCAGTTTTACAGGGTTGTATGGCTACACCTTC.

V is TRBV13 and J is TRBJ1-2; D is perhaps TRBD1 (6 bases). There are 14 residues in the CDR3. V was shortened by 5 bases and J by 4 bases, with 14 bases between the two germline ends. Germline lookup yields CDR1 PRHDT and CDR2 FYEKMQ (reference sequence). The CDR3: CASSATGLGYGYTF. The CDR3 DNA sequence: TGTGCCAGCAGCGCCACAGGGTTGGGCTATGGCTACACCTTC.

The chain joins TRBV6-6 to TRBJ2-3; no clear D gene. This CDR3 spans 13 amino acids. V was trimmed by 2 bases and J by 2 bases, leaving 5 bases between them. Germline V lookup: CDR1 MNHNY, CDR2 SVGAGI (reference sequence). The CDR3 nucleotides read TGTGCCAGCAGTTACCCGCCCACAGATACGCAGTATTTT. Protein product: CASSYPPTDTQYF.

V is TRBV7-9 and J is TRBJ1-3; 8 nucleotides agree with TRBD1. The germline V gene has CDR1 SEHNR and CDR2 FQNEAQ (reference sequence). V lost 3 bases, J lost 2 bases, and 0 bases stayed unmatched. The length of the CDR3 is 14 residues. CDR3 sequence (DNA): TGTGCCAGCAGCTTGGACAGGGCTGGAAACACCATATATTTT. This translates into CASSLDRAGNTIYF. Variable domain in full (rest from reference TRBV7-9 and TRBJ1-3): DTGVSQNPRHKITKRGQNVTFRCDPISEHNRLYWYRQTLGQGPEFLTYFQNEAQLEKSRLLSDRFSAERPKGSFSTLEIQRTEQGDSAMYLCASSLDRAGNTIYFGEGSWLTVV.

The chain recombines TRBV5-1 with TRBJ1-2; 7 nucleotides match TRBD1. The length of the CDR3 is 14 residues. Germline loops: CDR1 SGHRS, CDR2 YFSETQ. V shed 0 bases, J shed 9 bases, and the junction held 8 bases outside the gene matches. CDR3 nucleotides: TGCGCCAGCAGCTTGGTGGTTCAGGGGGAAAGCTACACCTTC. Its translation is CASSLVVQGESYTF.

This clone has just a few counts. The CDR3 bases are TGTGCCAGCAGCTTAACGGGGCCAACTAATGAAAAACTGTTTTTT. It encodes CASSLTGPTNEKLFF. V and J are TRBV7-2 and TRBJ1-4; possible D gene TRBD1, 5 bases. Trimming removed 2 bases from V and 0 bases from J, with 7 bases in between. CDR1 and CDR2 (germline): SGHTA, FQGNSA. The CDR3 length is 15 residues.

The chain joins TRBV19 to TRBJ1-1; D is unclear. Germline CDR1 is LNHDA and CDR2 is SQIVND (reference sequence). Trimming pared 6 bases from V and 1 base from J, leaving 12 bases between. This CDR3 region has 14 residues. The CDR3 region is CASSWTGANTEAFF. Written as DNA, the CDR3 is TGTGCCAGTAGCTGGACTGGAGCGAACACTGAAGCTTTCTTT. The full variable domain, completed using reference TRBV19 and TRBJ1-1, is DGGITQSPKYLFRKEGQNVTLSCEQNLNHDAMYWYRQDPGQGLRLIYYSQIVNDFQKGDIAEGYSVSREKKESFPLTVTSAQKNPTAFYLCASSWTGANTEAFFGQGTRLTVV.

The genes are TRBV19 and TRBJ2-7; D is uncertain. Germline CDR1 LNHDA, CDR2 SQIVND (reference sequence). V was pared by 3 bases and J by 1 base, with 7 bases between. The CDR3 is 13 residues long. CDR3 amino acids: CASSMAPSYEQYF. In DNA, the CDR3 is TGTGCCAGTAGTATGGCCCCTTCCTACGAGCAGTACTTC.

The chain uses TRBV5-6 and TRBJ2-3; TRBD2 aligns across 10 bases. Germline CDR1 is SGHDT and CDR2 is YYEEEE. The CDR3 covers 17 residues. J was trimmed by 1 base and V by 2 bases; bases with no gene match: 7. DNA of the CDR3: TGTGCCAGCAGCTTTACTGGGACTAGCGCCGGCACAGATACGCAGTATTTT. Its translation is CASSFTGTSAGTDTQYF.

The genes are TRBV19 and TRBJ2-1; D possibly corresponds to TRBD2 (5 bases). CDR1 is LNHDA and CDR2 is SQIVND in the germline V gene (reference sequence). Trimming removed 4 bases at V and 8 bases at J, with 27 bases between. The CDR3 totals 18 residues. The CDR3 DNA reads as TGTGCCAGTAGTAGCCCCGCGGACCCCGCTCGACCGAGGGATGAGCAGTTCTTC. Translating it yields CASSSPADPARPRDEQFF.

This clone occurred a few times. In nucleotides, the CDR3 is TGTGCTAGTGGTTTGGTACGGATTGAGGTGGAAGAGCAGTACTTC. Its protein is CASGLVRIEVEEQYF. V gene TRBV12-5 combines with J gene TRBJ2-7; no firm D call. Germline V gene sequence: CDR1 LGHNT, CDR2 FRNRAP. The CDR3 is made up of 15 amino acids. Trimming left V 0 bases short and J 7 bases short, with 16 bases between.

The rearrangement uses TRBV5-1 and TRBJ2-1, with a tentative D call TRBD1 (6 bases). Germline assignment: CDR1 SGHRS and CDR2 YFSETQ. This CDR3 spans 14 amino acids. V was pared by 0 bases and J by 5 bases, with 9 bases between. CDR3 sequence: CASSLVQGNNEQFF. The CDR3 DNA reads as TGCGCCAGCAGCTTGGTCCAGGGGAACAATGAGCAGTTCTTC.

J is TRBJ1-5 and V is TRBV9; D ambiguous. The CDR3 has 12 amino acids. Germline V gives CDR1 SGDLS, CDR2 YYNGEE. Trimming shortened V by 0 bases and J by 5 bases, and 3 bases separated the two germline ends. CDR3 region: CASSVGDQPQHF. Written as DNA, the CDR3 is TGTGCCAGCAGCGTAGGAGATCAGCCCCAGCATTTT.

This chain uses TRBV5-4 with TRBJ2-7; 7 bases fit TRBD1. The CDR3 is made up of 15 amino acids. Germline V gene lookup returns CDR1 SGHNT and CDR2 YYREEE (reference sequence). The V and J ends lost 4 bases and 4 bases, in that order; junction bases with no gene match: 11. The CDR3 loop is CASSTQGGQGYEQYF. The CDR3 coding sequence is TGTGCCAGCAGCACCCAAGGGGGCCAGGGGTACGAGCAGTACTTC.

V usage is TRBV6-5 and J usage is TRBJ1-4, with D hard to call. The ends were cut back, 4 bases at V and 8 bases at J, with 14 bases in the middle. The CDR3 is 14 residues long. CDR1 MNHEY and CDR2 SVGAGI come from the germline V gene. The CDR3: CASSLTGIAEKLFF. For the CDR3, the DNA is TGTGCCAGCAGTTTGACTGGGATCGCGGAAAAACTGTTTTTT.

V gene TRBV10-3 combines with J gene TRBJ2-5; the match to TRBD2 covers 14 bases. V lost 6 bases and J lost 9; bases outside the gene matches: 9. Germline CDR1 and CDR2: ENHRY and SYGVKD. The CDR3 totals 15 residues. In DNA form, the CDR3 reads TGTGCCATCAGACCGACTAGCGGGGGGGACCATCCCCAGTACTTC. This codes for CAIRPTSGGDHPQYF.

J is TRBJ2-5 and V is TRBV2; D not resolved. The CDR3 contains 12 residues. The V gene's germline CDR1 is SNHLY and CDR2 FYNNEI. Trimming removed 4 bases from V and 4 bases from J, with 7 bases in between. In nucleotides, the CDR3 is TGTGCCAGCAGTGTAGGTCTAGAGACCCAGTACTTC. Translation gives CASSVGLETQYF.

The rearrangement uses TRBV25-1 and TRBJ2-1; 10 bases are a match to TRBD1. The length of the CDR3 is 16 residues. Germline values: CDR1 MGHDK, CDR2 SYGVNS. With 6 bases clipped from V and 8 bases from J, the junction kept 13 bases outside the gene matches. CDR3 region: CASSFRDRGRGDEQFF. CDR3 sequence (DNA): TGTGCCAGCAGCTTCCGGGACAGGGGCCGAGGCGATGAGCAGTTCTTC.

J is TRBJ2-4 and V is TRBV2; tentatively, D is TRBD1 (6 bases). Trimming removed 4 bases from V and 5 bases from J, with 12 bases in between. The length of the CDR3 is 14 residues. Per germline, CDR1 SNHLY and CDR2 FYNNEI. The CDR3 bases are TGTGCCAGCAGTGCCCTCAGGGGAGAAAACATTCAGTACTTC. Amino acids: CASSALRGENIQYF.

The rearrangement uses TRBV6-5 and TRBJ1-5; D might be TRBD1 (5 bases). CDR3 size: 14 residues. The germline CDR1 and CDR2 sequences are MNHEY and SVGAGI. The V gene lost 3 bases and the J gene lost 5 bases, with 11 bases spanning the gap. The DNA for the CDR3 is TGTGCCAGCAGTTATGGGGGGGGGTATCAGCCCCAGCATTTT. Translating gives CASSYGGGYQPQHF.